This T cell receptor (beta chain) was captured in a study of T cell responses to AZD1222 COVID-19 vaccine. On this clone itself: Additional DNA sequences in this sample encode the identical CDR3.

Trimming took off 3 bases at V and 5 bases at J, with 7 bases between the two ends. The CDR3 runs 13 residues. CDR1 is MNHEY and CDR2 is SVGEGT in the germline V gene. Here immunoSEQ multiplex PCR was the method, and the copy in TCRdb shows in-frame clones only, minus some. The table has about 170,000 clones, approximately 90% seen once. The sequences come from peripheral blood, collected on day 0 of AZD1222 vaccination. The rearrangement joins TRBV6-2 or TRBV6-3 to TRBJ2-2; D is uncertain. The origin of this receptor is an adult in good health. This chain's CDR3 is CASSYRGTGELFF. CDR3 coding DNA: TGTGCCAGCAGTTATAGAGGAACCGGGGAGCTGTTTTTT.